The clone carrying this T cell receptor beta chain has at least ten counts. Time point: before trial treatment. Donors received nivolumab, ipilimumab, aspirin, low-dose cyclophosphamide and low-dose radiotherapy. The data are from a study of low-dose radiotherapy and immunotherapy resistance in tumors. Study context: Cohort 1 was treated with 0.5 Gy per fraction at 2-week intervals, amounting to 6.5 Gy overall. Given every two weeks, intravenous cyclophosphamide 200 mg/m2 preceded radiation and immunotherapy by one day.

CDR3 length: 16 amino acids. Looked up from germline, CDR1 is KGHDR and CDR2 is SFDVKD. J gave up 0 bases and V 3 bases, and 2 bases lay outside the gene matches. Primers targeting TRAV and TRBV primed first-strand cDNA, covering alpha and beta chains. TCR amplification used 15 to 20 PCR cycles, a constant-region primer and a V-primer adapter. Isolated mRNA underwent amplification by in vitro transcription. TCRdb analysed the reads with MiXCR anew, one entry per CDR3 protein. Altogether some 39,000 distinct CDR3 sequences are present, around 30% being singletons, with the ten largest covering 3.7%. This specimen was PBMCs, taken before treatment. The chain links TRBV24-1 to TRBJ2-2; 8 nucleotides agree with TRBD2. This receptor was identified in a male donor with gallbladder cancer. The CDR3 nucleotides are TGTGCCACCAGTGATGCCGGGGGGGCGAACACCGGGGAGCTGTTTTTT. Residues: CATSDAGGANTGELFF.